What follows are 4 T cell receptor beta chains derived from one specimen sequenced in a study of identical twins. TCRdb re-derived calls from the 5' RACE reads in MiXCR, one entry per CDR3 protein. The sample has about 890,000 distinct CDR3 sequences, 12% seen once; the top ten hold under 2%. These sequences were also reported in another study, on yellow fever vaccine responses in identical twins.

The sample comprised PBMCs. These TCRs come from a woman between 18 and 29 years old in good health.

This clonotype came up many times. The chain uses TRBV19 and TRBJ1-5, with 9 bases aligning to TRBD1. V lost 4 bases, J lost 5 bases, and 0 bases stayed unmatched. Germline lookup yields CDR1 LNHDA and CDR2 SQIVND (reference sequence). The length of the CDR3 is 13 residues. CDR3 region: CASSRQGDQPQHF. The CDR3 DNA sequence: TGTGCCAGTAGTAGACAGGGGGATCAGCCCCAGCATTTT.

J is TRBJ2-7 and V is TRBV12-3 or TRBV12-4, with 7 bases identical to TRBD1. V lost 5 bases and J lost 3; bases outside the gene matches: 7. The CDR3 contains 14 residues. CDR3 amino acids: CASSPQTGFYEQYF. The DNA of the CDR3 is TGTGCCAGCAGTCCCCAGACAGGGTTCTACGAGCAGTACTTC.

This clonotype was picked up many times. This chain links TRBV5-1 with TRBJ2-7; TRBD2 might be the D (5 bases). Per germline, CDR1 SGHRS and CDR2 YFSETQ. Trimming removed 0 bases from V and 3 bases from J, with 10 bases in between. The CDR3 is 14 residues long. CDR3 protein: CASSLERRGYEQYF. For the CDR3, the DNA is TGCGCCAGCAGCTTGGAGCGGCGAGGCTACGAGCAGTACTTC.

The genes are TRBV5-1 and TRBJ2-7, with 9 bases identical to TRBD2. CDR3 length: 15 amino acids. After removal of 1 base from V and 4 bases from J, the junction contained 6 bases not matched to a gene. The germline gives CDR1 SGHRS, CDR2 YFSETQ. The CDR3 coding sequence is TGCGCCAGCAGCTTGAGCGCGGGGGGGTCGTACGAGCAGTACGTC. It encodes CASSLSAGGSYEQYV.